These 21 T cell receptor beta chains were all obtained from the same sample, sequenced in a study of immune heterogeneity within non-small cell lung tumors. Genomic DNA from bulk tumor acted as the template, and roughly 0.55 ug was loaded per sample. While surgery was under way, several biopsies spaced far apart were taken per primary tumor. Patients underwent curative surgery for non-small cell lung cancer (untreated and newly diagnosed). Multiplex PCR was performed with 32 V and 13 J primers, and it amplified TCR beta CDR3. TCRdb re-analysed the multiplex PCR reads in MiXCR, keeping a single row per CDR3 protein. This table holds fewer than 25,000 distinct CDR3 sequences, less than 35% found once. Sequenced: lung tumor tissue. The receptors were gathered from a man between 40 and 49 years old with non-small cell lung cancer.

The chain employs TRBV2 and TRBJ2-2; TRBD2 matches 9 bases. Germline V lookup: CDR1 SNHLY, CDR2 FYNNEI. With 2 bases clipped from V and 2 bases from J, the junction kept 9 bases outside the gene matches. This CDR3 is 18 amino acids long. The CDR3 sequence is CASSEWGLALKNTGELFF. The DNA of the CDR3 is TGTGCCAGCAGTGAATGGGGACTAGCTCTAAAAAACACCGGGGAGCTGTTTTTT.

This clonotype has just a few counts. The gene calls are TRBV5-1 and TRBJ1-1; D is unclear. This CDR3 region has 14 residues. The germline V gene encodes CDR1 SGHRS and CDR2 YFSETQ. The germline V and J ends were trimmed by 0 bases and 4 bases, with 10 bases remaining between them. CDR3 amino acids: CASSLGGGPTEAFF. Written as DNA, the CDR3 is TGCGCCAGCAGCTTGGGAGGCGGTCCCACTGAAGCTTTCTTT.

This clonotype was seen ten or more times. The chain joins TRBV3-1 to TRBJ1-2; D may be TRBD1 (6 bases). Deletions cut 5 bases from V and 4 bases from J, with 14 bases between. The CDR3 covers 14 residues. Germline CDR1 LGHDT, CDR2 YNNKEL (reference sequence). The CDR3 bases are TGTGCCAGCAGCGTCCGGACAGAGATCTATGGCTACACCTTC. Encoded protein: CASSVRTEIYGYTF. Full variable domain (rest looked up from reference TRBV3-1 and TRBJ1-2): DTAVSQTPKYLVTQMGNDKSIKCEQNLGHDTMYWYKQDSKKFLKIMFSYNNKELIINETVPNRFSPKSPDKAHLNLHINSLELGDSAVYFCASSVRTEIYGYTFGSGTRLTVV.

This clonotype has a count of ten or more. This rearrangement joins TRBV6-1 to TRBJ1-2, with 8 bases lining up with TRBD1. V shed 11 bases and J 8 bases; nucleotides not matched to a gene: 16. The germline V gene encodes CDR1 MNHNS and CDR2 SASEGT. The CDR3 is made up of 14 amino acids. The CDR3 DNA reads as TGTGCCTACCATTCGGGGCAGGGGGCGGGGGGCTACACCTTC. It translates to CAYHSGQGAGGYTF.

This clonotype was counted many times. CDR3 nucleotides: TGTGCCAGCAGCCAAGGTCCCAACTATGGCTACACCTTC. It is translated as CASSQGPNYGYTF. The rearrangement joins TRBV6-2 or TRBV6-3 to TRBJ1-2; D not certain. Trimming cost V 6 bases and J 2 bases, with 10 bases left between them. Germline V gene data show CDR1 as MNHEY and CDR2 as SVGEGT. The CDR3 has 13 amino acids.

The J gene is TRBJ2-4, the V gene TRBV19; D not resolved. Germline CDR1 LNHDA, CDR2 SQIVND (reference sequence). The CDR3 loop spans 14 amino acids. With 5 bases removed from V and 2 bases from J, the gap between germline ends came to 10 bases. CDR3 DNA sequence: TGTGCCAGTAGTGAAGCAGGATCCAAAAACATTCAGTACTTC. Its translation is CASSEAGSKNIQYF.

This clonotype was seen ten or more times. The chain is built from TRBV10-3 and TRBJ2-7; D is undetermined. The germline V gene encodes CDR1 ENHRY and CDR2 SYGVKD. There are 11 residues in the CDR3. The ends were cut back, 10 bases at V and 5 bases at J, with 12 bases in the middle. CDR3 amino acids: CATGLAHEQYF. CDR3 nucleotides: TGTGCCACCGGCTTAGCCCACGAGCAGTACTTC.

This clonotype was observed many times. The V gene is TRBV6-1, the J gene TRBJ2-3; TRBD1 is a possible D gene (5 bases). With 5 bases removed from V and 2 bases from J, the gap between germline ends came to 11 bases. The CDR3 sequence is 14 residues long. The germline V gene has CDR1 MNHNS and CDR2 SASEGT. The CDR3: CASSSGRLTDTQYF. The CDR3 nucleotides read TGTGCCAGCAGTTCAGGGCGCCTCACAGATACGCAGTATTTT.

On this clonotype: At one end the junction does not follow the germline gene, possibly because of a read error. The chain recombines TRBV7-8 with TRBJ2-3; 12 bases match TRBD2. Per the germline V gene, CDR1 is SGHVS and CDR2 is FQNEAQ. CDR3 size: 16 residues. The CDR3 loop is CASSFSLAGGGDMQYF. The CDR3 DNA reads TGTGCCAGCAGCTTCTCACTAGCGGGGGGAGGGGATATGCAGTATTTT. The full variable domain, in which reference TRBV7-8 and TRBJ2-3 provide the parts outside the CDR3, is GAGVSQSPRYKVAKRGQDVALRCDPISGHVSLFWYQQALGQGPEFLTYFQNEAQLDKSGLPSDRFFAERPEGSVSTLKIQRTQQEDSAVYLCASSFSLAGGGDMQYFGPGTRLTVL.

This clonotype was observed at least ten times. The chain carries TRBV15 and TRBJ1-3; D perhaps matches TRBD1 (5 bases). The CDR3 consists of 14 residues. Trimming shortened V by 1 base and J by 6 bases, and 10 bases separated the two germline ends. The germline V gene encodes CDR1 LNHNV and CDR2 YYDKDF (reference sequence). CDR3 region: CATSRGGEENTIYF. In DNA, the CDR3 is TGTGCCACCAGCAGAGGAGGGGAAGAAAACACCATATATTTT.

This clonotype is medium-sized (0.01 to 0.1%) by share. This chain links TRBV6-1 with TRBJ2-1, with 9 nucleotides matching TRBD2. CDR1 is MNHNS, CDR2 SASEGT, per germline. The CDR3 length is 17 residues. V gave up 2 bases and J gave up 1 base; unmatched junction bases: 6. The CDR3 DNA sequence: TGTGCCAGCAGTGAAATGGCGGGAGGGTTGTCCTACAATGAGCAGTTCTTC. Protein sequence: CASSEMAGGLSYNEQFF.

The chain employs TRBV20-1 and TRBJ1-5; D gene ambiguous. This CDR3 spans 14 amino acids. Germline-derived CDR1 and CDR2 are DFQATT and SNEGSKA (reference sequence). The ends were cut back, 3 bases at V and 0 bases at J, with 9 bases in the middle. In DNA form, the CDR3 reads TGCAGTGCTAGCGGGCAGTATAGCAATCAGCCCCAGCATTTT. It translates to CSASGQYSNQPQHF.

The chain recombines TRBV5-5 with TRBJ1-1; D is undetermined. The V end was cut by 4 bases, the J end by 4 bases, with 14 bases between. CDR3 size: 14 residues. Germline CDR1 SGHKS, CDR2 YYEKEE (reference sequence). The CDR3 loop is CASSGREIGTEAFF. The CDR3 nucleotides are TGTGCCAGCAGCGGCCGGGAAATTGGCACTGAAGCTTTCTTT.

There are a few counts of this clonotype. This chain links TRBV11-2 with TRBJ2-1, with D perhaps matching TRBD2 (5 bases). Germline V gene sequence: CDR1 SGHAT, CDR2 FQNNGV. The CDR3 covers 13 residues. Between the trimmed V and J ends, which lost 3 bases and 10 bases, there was a span of 13 bases. The CDR3 here is CASSLTNRGEQFF. The CDR3 bases are TGTGCCAGCAGCTTGACAAATCGGGGAGAGCAGTTCTTC.

The chain has TRBV25-1 and TRBJ2-2, with 9 nucleotides matching TRBD1. The CDR3 loop spans 13 amino acids. V was pared by 11 bases and J by 3 bases, with 4 bases of the junction left unmatched. Germline loops: CDR1 MGHDK, CDR2 SYGVNS. CDR3 bases: TGTGCCGTACAGGGGGCATACACCGGGGAGCTGTTTTTT. This gives the protein CAVQGAYTGELFF.

By share, this clonotype ranks as medium-sized. The chain joins TRBV12-3 or TRBV12-4 to TRBJ1-2, with 8 bases identical to TRBD1. The CDR3 sequence is 14 residues long. V gave up 6 bases and J gave up 2 bases; unmatched junction bases: 5. The CDR3 nucleotides are TGTGCCAGCAGCAATCAGGGGGCGAACTATGGCTACACCTTC. Translation gives CASSNQGANYGYTF.

This clonotype came up once. A much bigger clone sits one base away, suggesting this may be a read error. This rearrangement joins TRBV11-2 to TRBJ2-7; D is uncertain. Germline V gene sequence: CDR1 SGHAT, CDR2 FQNNGV. Trimming removed 8 bases from V and 3 bases from J, with 8 bases in between. The CDR3 is 11 residues long. The CDR3 spells CASGISYEQYF. The DNA of the CDR3 is TGTGCCAGCGGTATTAGCTACGAGCAGTACTTC.

This clonotype appeared once. This could be a read error, since a much larger clone is one nucleotide away. The limits of the CDR3 on the DNA are not certain, so only TCRdb's listed CDR3 is given. V usage is TRBV19 and J usage is TRBJ1-5. The V gene's germline CDR1 is LNHDA and CDR2 SQIVND (reference sequence). The CDR3 region is 15 residues in length, termini included. The CDR3 reads CASRVGMGSNQPKHF.

The rearrangement links TRBV30 to TRBJ2-1; D remains unclear. Germline V lookup: CDR1 GTSNPN, CDR2 SVGIG (reference sequence). Trimming took off 3 bases at V and 4 bases at J, with 16 bases between the two ends. The CDR3 consists of 15 residues. The CDR3 DNA is TGTGCCTGGAGCGCCGCCAGAACCGATTACAATGAGCAGTTCTTC. It specifies CAWSAARTDYNEQFF.

This clonotype has ten or more counts. The rearrangement links TRBV20-1 to TRBJ1-2; 7 bases match TRBD1. The V and J ends lost 5 bases and 3 bases, in that order; junction bases with no gene match: 6. CDR1 and CDR2 (germline): DFQATT, SNEGSKA (reference sequence). The length of the CDR3 is 13 residues. Here the CDR3 DNA reads TGCAGTGCTGGGCAGGGGGTCTACTATGGCTACACCTTC. Translated: CSAGQGVYYGYTF.

This chain uses TRBV7-2 with TRBJ2-1; a possible D gene is TRBD2 (5 bases). Germline CDR1 reads SGHTA; CDR2 reads FQGNSA. V lost 4 bases and J lost 5, with 12 bases in between. The CDR3 loop spans 14 amino acids. The CDR3 loop reads CASSSTTRHNEQFF. The DNA of the CDR3 is TGTGCCAGCAGCTCAACCACTAGGCACAATGAGCAGTTCTTC.